Below are 21 T cell receptor beta chains sequenced from a single sample in a study of cytomegalovirus exposure and HLA in healthy donors. Researchers ran the PCR with 60 Vbeta and 13 Jbeta primers. Clones were sequenced by immunoSEQ multiplex PCR, and TCRdb holds only the in-frame ones, with some missing. The sample has about 160,000 clones; approximately 80% are singletons. Sequencing was performed on PBMCs. All receptors come from a man aged 50 to 60 in good health and CMV-seropositive.

The chain combines TRBV30 with TRBJ1-1, with unresolved D. CDR1 is GTSNPN, CDR2 SVGIG, per germline (reference sequence). The germline V and J ends were trimmed by 4 bases and 4 bases, with 13 bases remaining between them. The CDR3 loop spans 13 amino acids. The CDR3 DNA is TGTGCCTGGACCCTCGGGATGGGCACTGAAGCTTTCTTT. Amino acid sequence: CAWTLGMGTEAFF.

The genes are TRBV5-1 and TRBJ1-2; D is perhaps TRBD1 (5 bases). With 2 bases removed from V and 6 bases from J, the gap between germline ends came to 8 bases. The CDR3 is 12 residues long. Looked up from germline, CDR1 is SGHRS and CDR2 is YFSETQ. CDR3 loop: CASSFGGDGYTF. The CDR3, as DNA: TGCGCCAGCAGCTTCGGAGGGGATGGCTACACCTTC.

The chain is built from TRBV29-1 and TRBJ2-7; D possibly corresponds to TRBD1 (5 bases). The CDR3 is 13 amino acids. With 4 bases removed from V and 0 bases from J, the gap between germline ends came to 10 bases. Germline assignment: CDR1 SQVTM and CDR2 ANQGSEA. CDR3 loop: CSVAQGYSYEQYF. Written as DNA, the CDR3 is TGCAGCGTTGCCCAGGGCTACTCCTACGAGCAGTACTTC.

The V gene is TRBV5-4, the J gene TRBJ2-2; D ambiguous. Trimming cost V 2 bases and J 8 bases, with 16 bases left between them. The CDR3 covers 15 residues. In germline, CDR1 is SGHNT, CDR2 YYREEE (reference sequence). CDR3 bases: TGTGCCAGCAGCTTATCTCTAGGCCTAACTGGGGAGCTGTTTTTT. Translating gives CASSLSLGLTGELFF. The complete variable domain, with remaining parts taken from reference TRBV5-4 and TRBJ2-2, reads ETGVTQSPTHLIKTRGQQVTLRCSSQSGHNTVSWYQQALGQGPQFIFQYYREEENGRGNFPPRFSGLQFPNYSSELNVNALELDDSALYLCASSLSLGLTGELFFGEGSRLTVL.

The DNA for the CDR3 is TGTGCCAGCAGCCGCGGACTGATGTCCTACGAGCAGTACTTC. Translated: CASSRGLMSYEQYF. V gene TRBV13 combines with J gene TRBJ2-7; TRBD2 is a possible D gene (5 bases). V was clipped by 5 bases and J by 1 base, with 12 bases between them. The germline V gene encodes CDR1 PRHDT and CDR2 FYEKMQ (reference sequence). The CDR3 totals 14 residues.

The chain is built from TRBV5-1 and TRBJ2-1; perhaps TRBD1 as D (5 bases). In germline, CDR1 is SGHRS, CDR2 YFSETQ. This CDR3 has 15 amino acids. V lost 0 bases to trimming and J lost 0 bases, with 7 bases between them. The CDR3 nucleotides are TGCGCCAGCAGCTTGGTGCAGGGCTCCTACAATGAGCAGTTCTTC. Protein product: CASSLVQGSYNEQFF.

For the CDR3, the DNA is TGTGCCTGGAGTGGGAGAACTGAAGCTTTCTTT. As protein: CAWSGRTEAFF. The rearrangement uses TRBV30 and TRBJ1-1; D remains ambiguous. CDR3 length equals 11 residues. Per germline, CDR1 GTSNPN and CDR2 SVGIG (reference sequence). Trimming pared 1 base from V and 5 bases from J, leaving 5 bases between.

The chain links TRBV25-1 to TRBJ2-5, with D perhaps TRBD2 (5 bases). Germline V lookup: CDR1 MGHDK, CDR2 SYGVNS. The V gene lost 0 bases and the J gene lost 2 bases, with 10 bases spanning the gap. This CDR3 contains 15 residues. The CDR3 sequence: CASSEYTRRQETQYF. Written as DNA, the CDR3 is TGTGCCAGCAGTGAATACACTAGACGGCAAGAGACCCAGTACTTC.

J is TRBJ2-7 and V is TRBV9; 12 positions agree with TRBD2. The V segment lost 3 bases and the J segment 6 bases; nucleotides outside the gene matches: 10. CDR1 and CDR2 from the germline V gene are SGDLS and YYNGEE. CDR3 length equals 16 residues. CDR3 amino acids: CASSADRLAGVSEQYF. CDR3 DNA sequence: TGTGCCAGCAGCGCAGACCGACTAGCGGGAGTGTCCGAGCAGTACTTC.

The V call is TRBV25-1, the J call TRBJ2-6; 8 bases line up with TRBD2. CDR1 and CDR2 (germline): MGHDK, SYGVNS. Trimming at V came to 6 bases and at J to 4 bases, leaving 5 bases not matched to a gene. The CDR3 is 15 residues long. The CDR3, as DNA: TGTGCCAGCAGCCGGGGGGGGACCGGGGCCAACGTCCTGACTTTC. Encoded protein: CASSRGGTGANVLTF.

This clone was found once. At the DNA level, this CDR3 is encoded by other sequences in the same sample as well. The chain carries TRBV18 and TRBJ2-7; 9 nucleotides line up with TRBD1. The V gene end was trimmed by 3 bases and the J gene end by 1 base; junction bases not matched to a gene: 1. CDR1 and CDR2 (germline): KGHSH, LQKENI. The CDR3 runs to 14 residues. The CDR3 DNA sequence: TGTGCCAGCTCACCGGGACAGGGTTCCTACGAGCAGTACTTC. It specifies CASSPGQGSYEQYF.

This chain links TRBV5-5 with TRBJ2-2, with D possibly matching TRBD1 (6 bases). Germline loops: CDR1 SGHKS, CDR2 YYEKEE (reference sequence). Trimming left V 5 bases short and J 0 bases short, with 11 bases between. The CDR3 has 15 amino acids. CDR3 in DNA: TGTGCCAGCAGGGACAGACTCGCGAACACCGGGGAGCTGTTTTTT. Translating gives CASRDRLANTGELFF.

The rearrangement uses TRBV7-3 and TRBJ2-2; 12 nucleotides line up with TRBD2. Germline CDR1 and CDR2: SGHTA and FQGTGA. V shed 0 bases, J shed 4 bases, and the junction held 6 bases outside the gene matches. This CDR3 comprises 18 residues. CDR3 protein: CASSLTASGRAGTGELFF. In nucleotides, the CDR3 is TGTGCCAGCAGCTTAACGGCTAGCGGGAGGGCGGGCACCGGGGAGCTGTTTTTT. Supplemented by reference TRBV7-3 and TRBJ2-2, the full variable domain reads GAGVSQTPSNKVTEKGKYVELRCDPISGHTALYWYRQSLGQGPEFLIYFQGTGAADDSGLPNDRFFAVRPEGSVSTLKIQRTERGDSAVYLCASSLTASGRAGTGELFFGEGSRLTVL.

This chain joins TRBV29-1 and TRBJ2-6; possible D gene TRBD1, 6 bases. The CDR3 is made up of 14 amino acids. Trimming cost V 5 bases and J 2 bases, with 10 bases left between them. Germline V gene sequence: CDR1 SQVTM, CDR2 ANQGSEA. The CDR3 bases are TGCAGCGTTTTGGCAGGGGCTGGGGCCAACGTCCTGACTTTC. Its protein is CSVLAGAGANVLTF.

J is TRBJ2-7 and V is TRBV5-5; TRBD1 matches 7 bases. Losses at the gene ends were 3 bases for V and 4 bases for J; bases not matched to a gene: 7. Per the germline V gene, CDR1 is SGHKS and CDR2 is YYEKEE (reference sequence). The CDR3 totals 14 residues. CDR3: CASSYRDRQYEQYF. DNA for the CDR3: TGTGCCAGCAGCTACCGGGACAGACAGTACGAGCAGTACTTC.

The chain combines TRBV6-5 with TRBJ1-1, with D possibly matching TRBD1 (5 bases). The V end was cut by 5 bases, the J end by 1 base, with 14 bases between. Germline V CDR1 and CDR2: MNHEY, SVGAGI. The CDR3 extends over 15 amino acids. The DNA of the CDR3 is TGTGCCAGCAGTAGTGGGGGGAGACCGAACACTGAAGCTTTCTTT. Protein sequence: CASSSGGRPNTEAFF.

The genes are TRBV29-1 and TRBJ2-3, with 9 positions matching TRBD1. Germline loops: CDR1 SQVTM, CDR2 ANQGSEA. V was pared by 6 bases and J by 1 base, with 5 bases of the junction left unmatched. CDR3 length: 14 residues. The CDR3 reads CSVTRDRGTDTQYF. The DNA of the CDR3 is TGCAGCGTAACCCGGGACAGGGGCACAGATACGCAGTATTTT.

V usage is TRBV7-6 and J usage is TRBJ2-5; D is ambiguous. The J call could be wrong; TRBJ2-7 is a better fit for the DNA end. Germline CDR1 and CDR2: SGHVS and FNYEAQ. The CDR3 sequence is 13 residues long. CDR3 residues: CASSLESPYEQYF. CDR3 sequence (DNA): TGTGCCAGCAGCTTAGAGTCCCCCTACGAGCAGTACTTC.

On this clone: The same CDR3 can be traced to other DNA sequences in this sample. The rearrangement joins TRBV30 to TRBJ2-5; no definite D call. The length of the CDR3 is 11 residues. The germline V gene has CDR1 GTSNPN and CDR2 SVGIG (reference sequence). The V end was cut by 3 bases, the J end by 1 base, with 3 bases between. CDR3 sequence: CAWSVQETQYF. CDR3 DNA: TGTGCCTGGAGCGTCCAAGAGACCCAGTACTTC.

The chain carries TRBV9 and TRBJ1-1; 9 bases map to TRBD1. The germline V gene encodes CDR1 SGDLS and CDR2 YYNGEE. V lost 3 bases, J lost 1 base, and 1 base stayed unmatched. This CDR3 region has 14 residues. The CDR3 DNA sequence: TGTGCCAGCAGCGGGGACAGGGCGAACACTGAAGCTTTCTTT. Translated: CASSGDRANTEAFF.

V and J are TRBV7-9 and TRBJ1-5, with D tentatively TRBD1 (6 bases). V lost 0 bases and J lost 0, with 12 bases in between. This CDR3 region has 17 residues. CDR1 and CDR2 from the germline V gene are SEHNR and FQNEAQ (reference sequence). The CDR3, as DNA: TGTGCCAGCAGCTTAGCGGGGGCAGGAGGTAGCAATCAGCCCCAGCATTTT. Its translation is CASSLAGAGGSNQPQHF. The full variable domain, its missing parts supplied by reference TRBV7-9 and TRBJ1-5, is DTGVSQNPRHKITKRGQNVTFRCDPISEHNRLYWYRQTLGQGPEFLTYFQNEAQLEKSRLLSDRFSAERPKGSFSTLEIQRTEQGDSAMYLCASSLAGAGGSNQPQHFGDGTRLSIL.